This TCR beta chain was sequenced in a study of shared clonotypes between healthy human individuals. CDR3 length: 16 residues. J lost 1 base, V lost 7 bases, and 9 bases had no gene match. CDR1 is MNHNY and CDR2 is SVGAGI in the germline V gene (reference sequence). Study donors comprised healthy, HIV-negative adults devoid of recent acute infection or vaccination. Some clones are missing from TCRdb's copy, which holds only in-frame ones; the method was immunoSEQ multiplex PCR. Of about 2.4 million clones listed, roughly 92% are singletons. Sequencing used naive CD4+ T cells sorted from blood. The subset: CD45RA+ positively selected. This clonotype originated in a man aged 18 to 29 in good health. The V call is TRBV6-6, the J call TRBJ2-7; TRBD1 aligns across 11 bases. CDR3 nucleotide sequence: TGTGCCAGCACTGGACAGGGGGCCACTTTATCCTACGAGCAGTACTTC. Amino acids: CASTGQGATLSYEQYF.